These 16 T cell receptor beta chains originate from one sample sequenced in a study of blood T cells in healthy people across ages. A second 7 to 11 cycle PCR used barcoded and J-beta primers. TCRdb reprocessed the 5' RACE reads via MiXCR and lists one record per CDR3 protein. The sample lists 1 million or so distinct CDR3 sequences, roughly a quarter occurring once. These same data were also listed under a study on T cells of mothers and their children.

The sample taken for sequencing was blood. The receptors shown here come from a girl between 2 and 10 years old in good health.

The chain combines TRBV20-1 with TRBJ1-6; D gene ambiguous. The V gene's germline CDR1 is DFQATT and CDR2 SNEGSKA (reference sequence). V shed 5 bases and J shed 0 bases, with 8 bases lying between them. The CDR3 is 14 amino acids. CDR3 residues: CSAPGSSYNSPLHF. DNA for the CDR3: TGCAGTGCTCCTGGTAGCTCCTATAATTCACCCCTCCACTTT.

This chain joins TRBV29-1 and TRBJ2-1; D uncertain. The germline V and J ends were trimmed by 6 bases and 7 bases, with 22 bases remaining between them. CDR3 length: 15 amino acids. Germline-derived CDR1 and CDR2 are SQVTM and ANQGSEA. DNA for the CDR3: TGCAGCGTGAGACTCCGGGCCCCAAAGTGGAATGAGCAGTTCTTC. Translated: CSVRLRAPKWNEQFF.

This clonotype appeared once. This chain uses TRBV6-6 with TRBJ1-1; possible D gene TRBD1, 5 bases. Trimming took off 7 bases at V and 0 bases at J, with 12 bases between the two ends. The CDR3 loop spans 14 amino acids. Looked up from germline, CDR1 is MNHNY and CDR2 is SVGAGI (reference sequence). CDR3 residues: CASTQTDLNTEAFF. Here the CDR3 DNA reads TGTGCCAGCACTCAGACAGACTTGAACACTGAAGCTTTCTTT.

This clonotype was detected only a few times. CDR3 loop: CASSPDSRNTEAFF. The CDR3, as DNA: TGTGCCAGCAGCCCGGACAGTCGGAACACTGAAGCTTTCTTT. This chain joins TRBV5-5 and TRBJ1-1; a possible D gene is TRBD1 (6 bases). The CDR3 loop spans 14 amino acids. Trimming left V 4 bases short and J 1 base short, with 11 bases between. Germline V lookup: CDR1 SGHKS, CDR2 YYEKEE (reference sequence).

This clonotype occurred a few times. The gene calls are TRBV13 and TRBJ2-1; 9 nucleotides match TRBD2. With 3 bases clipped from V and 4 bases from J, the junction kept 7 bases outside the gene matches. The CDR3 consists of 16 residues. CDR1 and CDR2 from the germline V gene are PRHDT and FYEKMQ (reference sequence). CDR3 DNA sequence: TGTGCCAGCAGCTTTTCGGTAGCGGGGGCATACAATGAGCAGTTCTTC. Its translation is CASSFSVAGAYNEQFF.

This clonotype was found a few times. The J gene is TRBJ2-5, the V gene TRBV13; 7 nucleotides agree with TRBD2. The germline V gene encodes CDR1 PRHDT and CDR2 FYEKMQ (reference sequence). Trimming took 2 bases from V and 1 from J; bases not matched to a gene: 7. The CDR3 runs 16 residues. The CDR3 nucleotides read TGTGCCAGCAGCTTAACTTCCGGGGGGTCCCAAGAGACCCAGTACTTC. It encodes CASSLTSGGSQETQYF.

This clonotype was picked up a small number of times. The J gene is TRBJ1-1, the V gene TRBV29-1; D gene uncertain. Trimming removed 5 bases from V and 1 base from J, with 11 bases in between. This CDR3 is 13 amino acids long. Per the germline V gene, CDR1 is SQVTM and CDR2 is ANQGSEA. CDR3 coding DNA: TGCAGCGTTCCCTTCATGGGGAACACTGAAGCTTTCTTT. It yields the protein CSVPFMGNTEAFF.

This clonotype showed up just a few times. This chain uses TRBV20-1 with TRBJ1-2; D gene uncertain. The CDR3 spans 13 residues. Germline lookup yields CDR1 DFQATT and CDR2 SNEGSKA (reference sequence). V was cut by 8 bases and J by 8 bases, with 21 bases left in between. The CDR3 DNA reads TGCAGTCCCCCCCGGCAGGCTGGATGGGGCTACACCTTC. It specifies CSPPRQAGWGYTF.

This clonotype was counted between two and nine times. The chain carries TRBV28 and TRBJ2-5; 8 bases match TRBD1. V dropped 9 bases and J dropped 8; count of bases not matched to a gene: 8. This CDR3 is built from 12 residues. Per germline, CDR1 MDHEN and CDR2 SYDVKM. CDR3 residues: CASSGQVETQYF. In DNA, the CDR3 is TGTGCCAGTTCGGGACAGGTGGAAACCCAGTACTTC.

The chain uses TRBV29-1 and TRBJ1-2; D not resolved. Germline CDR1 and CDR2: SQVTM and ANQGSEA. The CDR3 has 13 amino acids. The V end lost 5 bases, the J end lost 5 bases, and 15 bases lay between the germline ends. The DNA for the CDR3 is TGCAGCGTTTCCGGGCGGGCAGGATATGGCTACACCTTC. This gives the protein CSVSGRAGYGYTF.

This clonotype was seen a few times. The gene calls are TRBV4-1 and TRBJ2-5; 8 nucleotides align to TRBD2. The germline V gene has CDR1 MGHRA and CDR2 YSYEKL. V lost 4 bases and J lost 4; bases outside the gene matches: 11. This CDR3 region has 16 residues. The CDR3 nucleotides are TGCGCCAGCAGCCTCCCGGCGGGAGGAGTAGGAGAGACCCAGTACTTC. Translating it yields CASSLPAGGVGETQYF.

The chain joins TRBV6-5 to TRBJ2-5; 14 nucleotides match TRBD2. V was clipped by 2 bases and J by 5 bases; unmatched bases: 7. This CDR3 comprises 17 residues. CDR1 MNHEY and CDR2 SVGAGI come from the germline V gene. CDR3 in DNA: TGTGCCAGCAGTTACGGGGGGACTAGCGGGAGTTACGAGACCCAGTACTTC. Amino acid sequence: CASSYGGTSGSYETQYF.

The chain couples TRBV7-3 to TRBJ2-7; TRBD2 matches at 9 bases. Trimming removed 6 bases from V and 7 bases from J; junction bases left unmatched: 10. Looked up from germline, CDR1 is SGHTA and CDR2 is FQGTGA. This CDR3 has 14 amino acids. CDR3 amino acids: CASSSRLAVGEQYF. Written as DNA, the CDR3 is TGTGCCAGCAGTTCCAGACTAGCGGTGGGAGAGCAGTACTTC.

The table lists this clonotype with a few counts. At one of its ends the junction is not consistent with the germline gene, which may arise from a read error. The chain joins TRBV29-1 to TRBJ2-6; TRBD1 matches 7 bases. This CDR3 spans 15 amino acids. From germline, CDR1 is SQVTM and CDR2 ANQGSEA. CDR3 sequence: CSVAGQDSGANVLTF. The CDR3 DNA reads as TGCAGCGTTGCTGGACAGGACTCTGGAGCCAACGTCCTGACTTTC. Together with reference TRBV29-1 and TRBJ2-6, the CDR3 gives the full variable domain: SAVISQKPSRDICQRGTSLTIQCQVDSQVTMMFWYRQQPGQSLTLIATANQGSEATYESGFVIDKFPISRPNLTFSTLTVSNMSPEDSSIYLCSVAGQDSGANVLTFGAGSRLTVL.

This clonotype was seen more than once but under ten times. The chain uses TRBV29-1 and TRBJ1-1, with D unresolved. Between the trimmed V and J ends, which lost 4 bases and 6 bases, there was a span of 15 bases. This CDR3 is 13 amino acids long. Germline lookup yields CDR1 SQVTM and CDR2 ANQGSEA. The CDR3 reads CSVARTLRPEAFF. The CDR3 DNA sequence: TGCAGCGTTGCCCGGACCCTTCGGCCTGAAGCTTTCTTT.

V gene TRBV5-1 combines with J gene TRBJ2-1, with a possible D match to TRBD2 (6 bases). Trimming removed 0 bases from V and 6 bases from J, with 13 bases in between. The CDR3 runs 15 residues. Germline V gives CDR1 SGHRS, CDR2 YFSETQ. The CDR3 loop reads CASSLDGGGSNEQFF. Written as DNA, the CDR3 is TGCGCCAGCAGCTTGGACGGGGGAGGAAGCAATGAGCAGTTCTTC.